This T cell receptor beta chain was identified during a study of T cells in Graves' hyperthyroidism and ophthalmopathy. Overall study: It was at initial diagnosis, before any treatment, that peripheral blood was collected.

With V trimmed by 3 bases and J by 5 bases, 4 bases remained unmatched. This CDR3 has 14 amino acids. Germline V gene lookup returns CDR1 LNHDA and CDR2 SQIVND (reference sequence). Amplified TCR beta CDR3 regions came from RNA transcripts. RT-PCR in the first round (using the HTBI primer set) targeted the TCR CDR3. TCRdb re-derived calls from the multiplex PCR reads in MiXCR, one entry per CDR3 protein. The sample contains roughly 570,000 distinct CDR3 sequences, 15% to 19% of which appear only once. Those patients with uncontrolled infection, other autoimmune disease, pregnancy or lactation were excluded.

The sequenced sample consisted of blood. The source of this sequence is a woman in her thirties with Graves' hyperthyroidism. J is TRBJ1-5 and V is TRBV19; 7 positions match TRBD1. In DNA, the CDR3 is TGTGCCAGTAGTATTTCCACAGGGGATCAGCCCCAGCATTTT. Its protein is CASSISTGDQPQHF.